Sequencing of this T cell receptor beta chain was carried out in a study of blood T cell repertoires in COVID-19. Turning to the study itself: Samples representing acute and convalescent COVID-19 were sourced from the United States, Italy and Spain. The cDNA or gDNA used as material had been derived from T cells, B-cell-depleted T cells, or PBMCs.

In the authors' methods: Reference gene primer amplification gave nucleated cell count estimates. This table comes from immunoSEQ multiplex PCR, and its TCRdb copy is limited to in-frame clones, with some not included. V, J and clone size reflect that table, while D and trimming were determined from the DNA. The sample contains about 220,000 clones, around 82% of which appear only once. The sequencing sample was made of peripheral blood. The sequence derives from an elderly woman with acute or convalescent COVID-19.

In DNA, the CDR3 is TGTGCCTGGAGTGTTCCTAGCGGGGGGACCAATGAGCAGTTCTTC. Protein sequence: CAWSVPSGGTNEQFF. The rearrangement joins TRBV30 to TRBJ2-1, with 11 bases matching TRBD2. Germline CDR1 is GTSNPN and CDR2 is SVGIG (reference sequence). This CDR3 is built from 15 residues. V was pared by 0 bases and J by 6 bases, with 4 bases of the junction left unmatched.